The clone carrying this T cell receptor (beta chain) was observed a few times. The antigen is undetermined. CDR1 and CDR2 (germline): SGHRS, YFSETQ. V lost 0 bases, J lost 3 bases, and 6 bases lay in between. The CDR3 length is 13 residues. This sample was included in a study of cytomegalovirus exposure and HLA in healthy donors. Study-wide results and caveats: Presence/absence analyses rested on an assumption that sequencing depth was roughly uniform across donors. Within the data, a cluster of highly shared sequence variants was likely a sequencing artifact. Upon later analysis, HLA-associated TCR beta chains proved more clonally expanded than other, equally common chains. Three chains tied to CMV proved CMV antigen-specific in vitro.

The primer mix had 60 Vbeta and 13 Jbeta primers. Some clones are missing from TCRdb's copy, which holds only in-frame ones; the method was immunoSEQ multiplex PCR. Of under 200,000 clones listed, around 80% are singletons. This chain uses TRBV5-1 with TRBJ1-1, with no clear D. Sequences were obtained from PBMCs. The receptor comes from a woman aged 45 to 65 in good health and CMV-seropositive. CDR3 nucleotides: TGCGCCAGCAGCTTGGGCCGGTACACTGAAGCTTTCTTT. Its protein is CASSLGRYTEAFF.